The 12 T cell receptor beta chains in this list originate from one sample, sequenced in a study of OX40 agonist ivuxolimab in advanced cancers. The table came from immunoSEQ multiplex PCR; TCRdb's copy has only in-frame clones and leaves some out. The table records tens of thousands of clones, 84% of them present only once. The sample was CD4+ or CD8+ T cells sorted from blood, taken in a trial of the OX40 agonist ivuxolimab. These receptors all stem from an adult with an advanced solid tumor such as melanoma, head and neck, liver or kidney cancer.

This clone was picked up one time. The chain employs TRBV7-2 and TRBJ1-5; 8 bases are shared with TRBD1. CDR3 length equals 15 residues. Germline V gives CDR1 SGHTA, CDR2 FQGNSA. Losses at the gene ends were 5 bases for V and 4 bases for J; bases not matched to a gene: 7. CDR3 protein: CASSQSWTGNQPQHF. The CDR3 nucleotides read TGTGCCAGCAGCCAATCCTGGACAGGGAATCAGCCCCAGCATTTT.

J is TRBJ1-1 and V is TRBV19, with D possibly matching TRBD1 (5 bases). V gave up 8 bases and J gave up 3 bases, with 13 bases separating them. This CDR3 region has 13 residues. CDR1 and CDR2 (germline): LNHDA, SQIVND (reference sequence). In DNA form, the CDR3 reads TGTGCCAGTCAGGGTCCCTTTTACACTGAAGCTTTCTTT. Protein: CASQGPFYTEAFF.

This clone was recorded a few times. The rearrangement uses TRBV19 and TRBJ1-1; 9 nucleotides match TRBD1. This CDR3 region has 15 residues. CDR1 is LNHDA, CDR2 SQIVND, per germline (reference sequence). Losses at the gene ends were 5 bases for V and 6 bases for J; bases not matched to a gene: 10. This CDR3 reads CASSPQQGAGAEAFF. For the CDR3, the DNA is TGTGCCAGTAGTCCCCAACAGGGGGCCGGAGCTGAAGCTTTCTTT.

The V gene is TRBV30, the J gene TRBJ2-7, with D maybe TRBD2 (5 bases). The V end lost 4 bases, the J end lost 0 bases, and 7 bases lay between the germline ends. Germline lookup yields CDR1 GTSNPN and CDR2 SVGIG (reference sequence). The CDR3 is 12 residues long. The CDR3 coding sequence is TGTGCCTGGAAAGCGGTCTCCTACGAGCAGTACTTC. Translating gives CAWKAVSYEQYF.

The table lists this clone with a few counts. Other DNA sequences in this specimen translate into the identical CDR3. V and J are TRBV27 and TRBJ2-5; D gene unclear. CDR1 and CDR2 from the germline V gene are MNHEY and SMNVEV (reference sequence). Trimming shortened V by 7 bases and J by 2 bases, and 5 bases separated the two germline ends. The CDR3 has 11 residues. CDR3 region: CASTFQETQYF. CDR3 bases: TGTGCCAGCACCTTTCAAGAGACCCAGTACTTC.

This sequence joins TRBV7-9 and TRBJ2-3, with 10 bases that match TRBD2. The germline CDR1 and CDR2 sequences are SEHNR and FQNEAQ (reference sequence). This CDR3 spans 16 amino acids. J gave up 3 bases and V 2 bases, and 5 bases lay outside the gene matches. The CDR3 loop is CASSLQAGGITDTQYF. The CDR3 coding sequence is TGTGCCAGCAGCTTACAAGCGGGGGGGATAACAGATACGCAGTATTTT.

This chain connects TRBV27 to TRBJ1-1, with D possibly matching TRBD1 (5 bases). From germline, CDR1 is MNHEY and CDR2 SMNVEV (reference sequence). Deletions cut 4 bases from V and 1 base from J, with 19 bases between. The CDR3 is 17 residues long. The CDR3: CASSSPSGVSGNTEAFF. Here the CDR3 DNA reads TGTGCCAGCAGTTCCCCTTCGGGGGTATCGGGGAACACTGAAGCTTTCTTT.

This chain uses TRBV5-6 with TRBJ1-6; TRBD1 is a possible D gene (5 bases). This CDR3 is built from 14 residues. V dropped 4 bases and J dropped 7 bases, with 12 bases sitting between them. CDR1 is SGHDT, CDR2 YYEEEE, per germline. The CDR3 is CASSRDRENSPLHF. CDR3 nucleotide sequence: TGTGCCAGCAGCCGAGACAGAGAAAATTCACCCCTCCACTTT.

V gene TRBV7-9 combines with J gene TRBJ2-7, with TRBD2 matching 8 bases. V was clipped by 4 bases and J by 0 bases; unmatched bases: 11. Germline V lookup: CDR1 SEHNR, CDR2 FQNEAQ (reference sequence). This CDR3 spans 17 amino acids. CDR3 residues: CASSSREGSPFSYEQYF. CDR3 DNA: TGTGCCAGCAGCTCACGGGAGGGTAGCCCCTTCTCCTACGAGCAGTACTTC.

CDR3 sequence: CASSDEGYEQFF. In DNA, the CDR3 is TGTGCCAGCAGTGATGAAGGCTATGAGCAGTTCTTC. The rearrangement links TRBV2 to TRBJ2-1, with D uncertain. The germline V gene encodes CDR1 SNHLY and CDR2 FYNNEI. The germline V and J ends were trimmed by 3 bases and 8 bases, with 8 bases remaining between them. The CDR3 has 12 residues. Together with reference TRBV2 and TRBJ2-1, the CDR3 gives the full variable domain: EPEVTQTPSHQVTQMGQEVILRCVPISNHLYFYWYRQILGQKVEFLVSFYNNEISEKSEIFDDQFSVERPDGSNFTLKIRSTKLEDSAMYFCASSDEGYEQFFGPGTRLTVL.

The chain is built from TRBV7-2 and TRBJ2-1, with 8 bases aligning to TRBD2. V lost 2 bases, J lost 9 bases, and 6 bases stayed unmatched. The germline V gene encodes CDR1 SGHTA and CDR2 FQGNSA. The CDR3 is 14 amino acids. CDR3 amino acids: CASSLSRGGLEQFF. The CDR3 region has the DNA TGTGCCAGCAGCTTAAGCCGGGGGGGCCTTGAGCAGTTCTTC.

V is TRBV7-2 and J is TRBJ2-5; 7 nucleotides align to TRBD2. Trimming at V came to 4 bases and at J to 5 bases, leaving 13 bases not matched to a gene. Germline values: CDR1 SGHTA, CDR2 FQGNSA. CDR3 length equals 16 residues. The CDR3 is CASSSPTAGPLETQYF. For the CDR3, the DNA is TGTGCCAGCAGCTCCCCCACAGCGGGGCCCCTGGAGACCCAGTACTTC.